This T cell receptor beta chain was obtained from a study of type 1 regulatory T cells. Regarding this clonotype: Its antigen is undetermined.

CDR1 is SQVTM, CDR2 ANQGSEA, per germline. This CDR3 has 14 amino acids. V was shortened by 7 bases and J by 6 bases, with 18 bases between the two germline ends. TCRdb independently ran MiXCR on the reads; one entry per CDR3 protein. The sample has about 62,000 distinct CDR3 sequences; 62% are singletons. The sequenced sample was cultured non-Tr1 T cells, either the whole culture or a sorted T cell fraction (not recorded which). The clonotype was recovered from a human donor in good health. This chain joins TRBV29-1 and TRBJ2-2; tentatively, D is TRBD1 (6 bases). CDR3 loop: CSATGMVGPGELFF. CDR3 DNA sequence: TGCAGCGCCACAGGGATGGTGGGTCCCGGGGAGCTGTTTTTT.